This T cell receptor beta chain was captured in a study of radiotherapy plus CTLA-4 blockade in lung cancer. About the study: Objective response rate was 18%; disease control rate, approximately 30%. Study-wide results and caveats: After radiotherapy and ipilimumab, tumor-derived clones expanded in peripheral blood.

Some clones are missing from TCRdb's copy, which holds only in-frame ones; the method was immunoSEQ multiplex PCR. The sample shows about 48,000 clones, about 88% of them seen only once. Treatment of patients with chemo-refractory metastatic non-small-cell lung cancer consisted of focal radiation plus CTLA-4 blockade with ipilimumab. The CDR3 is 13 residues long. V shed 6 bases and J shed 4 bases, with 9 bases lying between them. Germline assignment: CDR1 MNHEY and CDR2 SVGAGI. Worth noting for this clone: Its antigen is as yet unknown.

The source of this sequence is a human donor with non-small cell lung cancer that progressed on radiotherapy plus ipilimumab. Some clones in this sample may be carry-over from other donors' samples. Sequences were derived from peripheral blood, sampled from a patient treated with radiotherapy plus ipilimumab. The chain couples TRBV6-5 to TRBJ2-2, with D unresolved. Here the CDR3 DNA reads TGTGCCAGCAGCCGAGGATCCACCGGGGAGCTGTTTTTT. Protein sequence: CASSRGSTGELFF.